This T cell receptor beta chain was found in a study of T cell changes during pregnancy in multiple sclerosis. Germline V CDR1 and CDR2: MDHEN, SYDVKM. The CDR3 runs 15 residues. The J segment lost 4 bases and the V segment lost 6 bases, leaving 6 bases of the junction unmatched. TCRdb's table, derived via immunoSEQ multiplex PCR, lists solely in-frame clones and lacks some. The table lists fewer than 110,000 clones, 91% of them singletons. The material was peripheral blood, obtained in the second trimester of pregnancy. The V call is TRBV28, the J call TRBJ2-1; 10 bases map to TRBD2. This clonotype was obtained from a female donor with multiple sclerosis, enrolled in a pregnancy study. The CDR3 spells CASRVLAGGYNEQFF. Here the CDR3 DNA reads TGTGCCAGCAGGGTATTAGCGGGAGGTTACAATGAGCAGTTCTTC.